This TCR beta chain derives from a study of OX40 agonist ivuxolimab in advanced cancers. At the level of the study: Ivuxolimab, an antibody acting as an agonist of OX40 (CD134), was used to treat patients.

Data came from immunoSEQ multiplex PCR; TCRdb stores just in-frame clones and leaves some out. Of about 71,000 clones listed, about 78% are singletons. Germline-derived CDR1 and CDR2 are MNHNS and SASEGT. Losses at the gene ends were 4 bases for V and 2 bases for J; bases not matched to a gene: 16. The CDR3 spans 20 residues. In this sample, this clone turned up many times. The sample was CD4+ or CD8+ T cells sorted from blood, taken in a trial of the OX40 agonist ivuxolimab. The gene calls are TRBV6-1 and TRBJ2-6; the match to TRBD2 covers 8 bases. The clonotype was recovered from an adult with an advanced solid tumor such as melanoma, head and neck, liver or kidney cancer. The CDR3 loop reads CASSAGLGGMTTTGANVLTF. The CDR3 region has the DNA TGTGCCAGCAGTGCGGGACTAGGTGGGATGACCACCACTGGGGCCAACGTCCTGACTTTC.